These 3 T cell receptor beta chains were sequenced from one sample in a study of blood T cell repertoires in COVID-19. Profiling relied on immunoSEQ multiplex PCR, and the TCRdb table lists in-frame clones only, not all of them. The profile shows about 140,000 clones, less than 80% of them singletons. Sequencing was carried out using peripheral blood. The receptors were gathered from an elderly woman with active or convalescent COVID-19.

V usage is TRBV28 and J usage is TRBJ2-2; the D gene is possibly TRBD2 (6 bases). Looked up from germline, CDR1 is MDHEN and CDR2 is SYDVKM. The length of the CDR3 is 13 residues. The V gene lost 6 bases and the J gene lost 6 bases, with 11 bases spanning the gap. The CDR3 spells CASRPGGPGELFF. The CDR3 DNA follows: TGTGCCAGCAGACCCGGAGGGCCCGGGGAGCTGTTTTTT.

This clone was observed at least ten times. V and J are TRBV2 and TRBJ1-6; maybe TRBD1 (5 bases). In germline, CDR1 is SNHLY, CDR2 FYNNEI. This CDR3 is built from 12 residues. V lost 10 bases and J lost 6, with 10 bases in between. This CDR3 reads CANRDSNSPLHF. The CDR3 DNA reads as TGTGCCAACCGGGACTCTAATTCACCCCTCCACTTT.

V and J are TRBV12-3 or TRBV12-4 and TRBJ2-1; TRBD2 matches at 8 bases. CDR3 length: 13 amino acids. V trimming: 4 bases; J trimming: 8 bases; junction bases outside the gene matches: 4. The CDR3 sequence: CASSWGTSDEQFF. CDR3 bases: TGTGCCAGCAGTTGGGGGACTAGTGATGAGCAGTTCTTC.